The subject of this entry is one T cell receptor beta chain. These data originate in a study of control samples from healthy donors and cancer patients. Repertoires were generated with immunoSEQ multiplex PCR, while TCRdb's copy carries only in-frame clones and drops some. The sample spans around 190,000 clones; the ten largest clones claim around 2%. Looked up from germline, CDR1 is LNHDA and CDR2 is SQIVND (reference sequence). This CDR3 region has 14 residues. V shed 5 bases, J shed 10 bases, and the junction held 8 bases outside the gene matches. The J gene is TRBJ1-6, the V gene TRBV19; TRBD1 matches 7 bases. Material: blood. The clonotype was recovered from a woman aged 25 to 39 in good health. The CDR3 loop reads CASSATGWYSPLHF. CDR3 nucleotide sequence: TGTGCCAGTAGTGCGACAGGGTGGTACTCACCCCTCCACTTT.